This record covers a single T cell receptor (beta chain). Methods used by the authors: For nucleated cells, counts were estimated from reference gene primer amplification. Using immunoSEQ multiplex PCR, the repertoire was profiled, and TCRdb retains in-frame clones only, with some absent. The D gene and trimming were derived from the DNA, and the V and J assignments and clone size from that table. The repertoire includes 100,000 to 150,000 clones, more than 75% of them detected once, and roughly 3.6% sits in the top ten. The data derive from a study of blood T cell repertoires in COVID-19. Study summary: Whether acute or convalescent, the COVID-19 samples came from the United States, Italy and Spain. PBMCs, B-cell-depleted T cells, or T cells provided the cDNA or gDNA that made up the material.

The specimen sequenced was peripheral blood. The source is a woman aged 60-70 years with acute or convalescent COVID-19.

The CDR3 loop reads CASTEGARYTEAFF. CDR3 coding DNA: TGTGCCAGTACGGAGGGGGCCAGATACACTGAAGCTTTCTTT. V gene TRBV19 combines with J gene TRBJ1-1; TRBD1 matches 7 bases. The CDR3 loop spans 14 amino acids. Germline assignment: CDR1 LNHDA and CDR2 SQIVND (reference sequence). Trimming at V came to 7 bases and at J to 3 bases, leaving 8 bases not matched to a gene.